This T cell receptor (beta chain) was obtained from a study of blood T cell repertoires in COVID-19. The overall study: Acute-phase and convalescent COVID-19 samples originated in the United States, Italy and Spain. PBMCs, B-cell-depleted T cells, or T cells were the source of the cDNA or gDNA that made up the material.

Per the authors' pipeline: Amplification with reference gene primers provided the estimates of nucleated cell counts. Assay: immunoSEQ multiplex PCR; the TCRdb copy retains only in-frame clones and omits some. V, J and clone size reflect that table, while D and trimming were determined from the DNA. The data contain 200,000 to 250,000 clones, around 84% of them singletons. Trimming removed 1 base from V and 8 bases from J, with 11 bases in between. CDR3 length: 14 amino acids. Germline lookup yields CDR1 MNHNS and CDR2 SASEGT. This TCR was sampled from a woman over 75 with active or convalescent COVID-19. V gene TRBV6-1 combines with J gene TRBJ1-4; TRBD1 is a possible D gene (5 bases). The specimen was peripheral blood. CDR3 in amino acids: CASSEVSGLEKLFF. CDR3 DNA: TGTGCCAGCAGTGAAGTGTCAGGGCTGGAAAAACTGTTTTTT.